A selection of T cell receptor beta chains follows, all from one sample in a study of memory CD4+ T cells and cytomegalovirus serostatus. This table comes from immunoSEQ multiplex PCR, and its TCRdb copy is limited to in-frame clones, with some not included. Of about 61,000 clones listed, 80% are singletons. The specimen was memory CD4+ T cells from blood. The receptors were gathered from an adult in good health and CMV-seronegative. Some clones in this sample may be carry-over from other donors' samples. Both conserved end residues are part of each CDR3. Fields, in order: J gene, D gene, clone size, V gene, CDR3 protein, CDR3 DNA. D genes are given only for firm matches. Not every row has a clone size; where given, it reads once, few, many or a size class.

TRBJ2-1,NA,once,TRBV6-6,CASSYAENEQFF,TGTGCCAGCAGTTACGCGGAGAATGAGCAGTTCTTC
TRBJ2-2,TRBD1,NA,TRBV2,CASSIQGEGELFF,TGTGCCAGCAGTATACAGGGGGAGGGGGAGCTGTTTTTT
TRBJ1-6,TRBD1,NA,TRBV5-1,CASSEQGASVSPLHF,TGCGCCAGCAGTGAACAGGGGGCCTCGGTGTCACCCCTCCACTTT
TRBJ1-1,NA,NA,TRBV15,CATSSHGGNTEAFF,TGTGCCACCAGCAGCCACGGGGGGAACACTGAAGCTTTCTTT
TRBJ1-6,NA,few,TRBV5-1,CASSLDIGRTNSPLHF,TGCGCCAGCAGCTTGGATATCGGACGGACTAATTCACCCCTCCACTTT
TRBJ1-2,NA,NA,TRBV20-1,CSALGVGGYTF,TGCAGTGCATTAGGGGTGGGTGGCTACACCTTC
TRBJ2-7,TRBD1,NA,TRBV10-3,CAIAPGQGSVTGEQYF,TGTGCCATCGCACCGGGACAGGGTTCTGTAACTGGCGAGCAGTACTTC
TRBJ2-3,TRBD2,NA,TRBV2,CASGVGLAATDTQYF,TGTGCCAGCGGGGTCGGACTAGCGGCCACAGATACGCAGTATTTT
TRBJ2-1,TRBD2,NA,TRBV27,CASSPYAGTSSYNEQFF,TGTGCCAGCAGTCCCTACGCCGGGACTAGTTCCTACAATGAGCAGTTCTTC
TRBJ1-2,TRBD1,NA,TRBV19,CASSIAPWTGVPAYGYTF,TGTGCCAGTAGTATAGCCCCTTGGACAGGAGTCCCGGCCTATGGCTACACCTTC
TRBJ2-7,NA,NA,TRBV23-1,CASSQSIRGDYEQYF,TGCGCCAGCAGCCAGTCGATCCGCGGCGATTACGAGCAGTACTTC
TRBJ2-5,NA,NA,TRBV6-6,CASRNWGETQYF,TGTGCCAGCAGAAACTGGGGGGAGACCCAGTACTTC
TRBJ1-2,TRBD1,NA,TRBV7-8,CASSFQGEDYGYTF,TGTGCCAGCAGCTTTCAGGGGGAGGACTATGGCTACACCTTC
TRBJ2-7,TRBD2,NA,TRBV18,CASSPGSLAGGEQYF,TGTGCCAGCTCACCAGGGTCGCTAGCGGGTGGAGAGCAGTACTTC
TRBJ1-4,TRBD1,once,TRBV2,CASRDRGTNEKLFF,TGTGCCAGCAGGGACAGGGGGACTAATGAAAAACTGTTTTTT
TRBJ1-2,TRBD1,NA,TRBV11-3,CASSLVGGWTGAPSAF,TGTGCCAGCAGCTTAGTAGGGGGTTGGACAGGGGCCCCAAGCGCCTTC
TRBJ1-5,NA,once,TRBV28,CASTPPNLLGNQPQHF,TGTGCCAGCACCCCCCCCAATCTACTTGGCAATCAGCCCCAGCATTTT
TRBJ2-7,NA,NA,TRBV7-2,CASSLGVNYEQYF,TGTGCCAGCAGCTTAGGAGTGAATTACGAGCAGTACTTC
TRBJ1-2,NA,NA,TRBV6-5,CASSYRGQRKYYGYTF,TGTGCCAGCAGTTACCGGGGCCAGCGGAAATACTATGGCTACACCTTC
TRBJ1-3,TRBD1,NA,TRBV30,CAWQPGQLTGNTVYF,TGTGCCTGGCAACCGGGACAGTTAACTGGAAACACCGTATATTTT
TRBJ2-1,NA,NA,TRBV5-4,CASSAAGHSTPYNEQFF,TGTGCCAGCAGCGCCGCCGGGCACTCCACGCCCTACAATGAGCAGTTCTTC
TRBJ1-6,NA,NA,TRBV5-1,CASRPGDDNSPLHF,TGCGCCAGCAGACCCGGGGATGATAATTCACCCCTCCACTTT
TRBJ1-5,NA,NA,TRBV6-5,CAGSPGRYQPQHF,TGTGCCGGCAGTCCAGGGAGGTATCAGCCCCAGCATTTT
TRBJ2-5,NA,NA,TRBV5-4,CASSLATLTGETQYF,TGTGCCAGCAGCTTGGCCACACTAACGGGAGAGACCCAGTACTTC
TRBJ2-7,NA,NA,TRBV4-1,CASSQDPASVRSYEQYF,TGCGCCAGCAGCCAAGATCCCGCTAGCGTGCGATCCTACGAGCAGTACTTC